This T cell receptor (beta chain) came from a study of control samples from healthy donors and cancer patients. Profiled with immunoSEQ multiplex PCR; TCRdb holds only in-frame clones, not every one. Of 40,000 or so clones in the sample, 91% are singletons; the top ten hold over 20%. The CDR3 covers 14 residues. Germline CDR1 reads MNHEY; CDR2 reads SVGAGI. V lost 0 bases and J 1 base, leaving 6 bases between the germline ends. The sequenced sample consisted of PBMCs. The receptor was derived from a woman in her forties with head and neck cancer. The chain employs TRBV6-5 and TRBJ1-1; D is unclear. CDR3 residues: CASSYSGGNTEAFF. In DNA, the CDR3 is TGTGCCAGCAGTTACTCGGGCGGGAACACTGAAGCTTTCTTT.